These 19 T cell receptor beta chains came from one sample sequenced in a study of blood T cell repertoires in COVID-19. Assay: immunoSEQ multiplex PCR; the TCRdb copy retains only in-frame clones and omits some. The sample lists about 100,000 clones, 85% occurring once. Sequencing was carried out using peripheral blood. The receptors were sampled from a man aged 45-65 years with active or convalescent COVID-19.

A single count supports this clone. The chain is built from TRBV24-1 and TRBJ2-2, with 12 positions matching TRBD1. The ends lost 3 bases at V and 5 bases at J; junction bases unmatched: 9. The CDR3 totals 18 residues. Germline CDR1 reads KGHDR; CDR2 reads SFDVKD. Here the CDR3 DNA reads TGTGCCACCAGTGATCCGGGACAGGGGGCCCTCGGGACCGGGGAGCTGTTTTTT. Its translation: CATSDPGQGALGTGELFF.

The rearrangement links TRBV19 to TRBJ1-3; D ambiguous. This CDR3 has 13 amino acids. CDR1 is LNHDA, CDR2 SQIVND, per germline (reference sequence). V lost 6 bases and J 3 bases, leaving 9 bases between the germline ends. CDR3 in DNA: TGTGCCAGTAGGGCCGAGGTTGGAAACACCATATATTTT. This codes for CASRAEVGNTIYF.

The chain uses TRBV11-3 and TRBJ1-1; 7 bases fit TRBD1. Germline CDR1 and CDR2: SGHNT and YENEEA. With V trimmed by 5 bases and J by 3 bases, 3 bases remained unmatched. This CDR3 has 13 amino acids. The CDR3 protein is CASSMTGYTEAFF. The CDR3 region has the DNA TGTGCCAGCAGCATGACAGGGTACACTGAAGCTTTCTTT.

The chain links TRBV7-9 to TRBJ2-1; 8 bases are shared with TRBD2. V shed 3 bases and J 1 base; nucleotides not matched to a gene: 14. Germline CDR1 reads SEHNR; CDR2 reads FQNEAQ (reference sequence). The CDR3 extends over 19 amino acids. The CDR3 here is CASSFPPGAGEVSYNEQFF. CDR3 in DNA: TGTGCCAGCAGCTTCCCTCCCGGAGCGGGAGAAGTGTCCTACAATGAGCAGTTCTTC.

The gene calls are TRBV10-3 and TRBJ2-7, with 14 bases matching TRBD2. Germline lookup yields CDR1 ENHRY and CDR2 SYGVKD. The V segment lost 7 bases and the J segment 6 bases; nucleotides outside the gene matches: 2. The CDR3 is 13 amino acids. The DNA of the CDR3 is TGTGCCATCACCGGGACTAGCGGGAGCGAGCAGTACTTC. Amino acid sequence: CAITGTSGSEQYF.

This chain joins TRBV18 and TRBJ2-1; D call uncertain. Germline-derived CDR1 and CDR2 are KGHSH and LQKENI. Trimming shortened V by 0 bases and J by 10 bases, and 7 bases separated the two germline ends. The CDR3 is 12 residues long. CDR3 bases: TGTGCCAGCTCACCACCGTCACGGGAGCAGTTCTTC. This translates into CASSPPSREQFF.

The chain is built from TRBV30 and TRBJ1-3; D is undetermined. Trimming took 4 bases from V and 0 from J, leaving 7 bases between them. The CDR3 consists of 13 residues. CDR1 and CDR2 from the germline V gene are GTSNPN and SVGIG (reference sequence). The CDR3 coding sequence is TGTGCCTGGAACAGCTTCTCTGGAAACACCATATATTTT. Its protein product is CAWNSFSGNTIYF.

The J gene is TRBJ2-7, the V gene TRBV6-6; the match to TRBD2 covers 8 bases. Trimming removed 6 bases from V and 2 bases from J; junction bases left unmatched: 6. The CDR3 runs to 14 residues. From germline, CDR1 is MNHNY and CDR2 SVGAGI (reference sequence). The CDR3 spells CASRERESAYEQYF. The DNA for the CDR3 is TGTGCCAGCAGGGAGCGGGAGAGTGCCTACGAGCAGTACTTC.

The chain couples TRBV6-2 or TRBV6-3 to TRBJ1-6, with D maybe TRBD1 (5 bases). Germline V gene sequence: CDR1 MNHEY, CDR2 SVGEGT. CDR3 size: 17 residues. Trimming took 2 bases from V and 1 from J, leaving 12 bases between them. DNA of the CDR3: TGTGCCAGCAGTTACATCACCACAGGTTCCTATAATTCACCCCTCCACTTT. Protein product: CASSYITTGSYNSPLHF.

This chain uses TRBV10-3 with TRBJ2-1; D call uncertain. Trimming left V 2 bases short and J 5 bases short, with 4 bases between. CDR3 length: 12 amino acids. Germline V gene sequence: CDR1 ENHRY, CDR2 SYGVKD. The CDR3 DNA follows: TGTGCCATCAGTGAGACAGACAATGAGCAGTTCTTC. Residues: CAISETDNEQFF.

In the case of this clone: This same CDR3 is encoded by further DNA sequences in the sample. The V call is TRBV6-5, the J call TRBJ2-1, with D possibly matching TRBD2 (5 bases). From germline, CDR1 is MNHEY and CDR2 SVGAGI. This CDR3 comprises 13 residues. V was clipped by 6 bases and J by 0 bases, with 6 bases between them. This chain's CDR3 is CASRRDSYNEQFF. CDR3 nucleotide sequence: TGTGCCAGCAGACGGGACTCCTACAATGAGCAGTTCTTC.

The J gene is TRBJ1-1, the V gene TRBV10-1; the D gene is possibly TRBD1 (5 bases). The CDR3 runs 14 residues. Germline lookup yields CDR1 WNHNN and CDR2 SYGVQD (reference sequence). Between the trimmed V and J ends, which lost 0 bases and 7 bases, there was a span of 12 bases. The CDR3: CASSESPGYSEAFF. In DNA form, the CDR3 reads TGCGCCAGCAGTGAGTCGCCAGGGTACAGTGAAGCTTTCTTT.

This chain uses TRBV14 with TRBJ1-6; 7 bases are a match to TRBD1. This CDR3 has 15 amino acids. Germline loops: CDR1 SGHDN, CDR2 FVKESK. V was clipped by 2 bases and J by 6 bases; unmatched bases: 4. CDR3 residues: CASSQLGTANSPLHF. The DNA for the CDR3 is TGTGCCAGCAGCCAACTCGGGACAGCTAATTCACCCCTCCACTTT.

CDR3 amino acids: CASNPGGSANYEQYF. DNA of the CDR3: TGCGCCAGCAACCCCGGGGGGTCCGCTAACTACGAGCAGTACTTC. The chain carries TRBV5-1 and TRBJ2-7, with 7 bases fitting TRBD2. This CDR3 spans 15 amino acids. Germline V gene sequence: CDR1 SGHRS, CDR2 YFSETQ. V lost 6 bases to trimming and J lost 3 bases; unmatched junction nucleotides: 12.

This chain uses TRBV21-1 with TRBJ2-1; the D call TRBD2 from the table was never checked on the DNA. TRBV21-1 is described as a pseudogene. The CDR3 runs to 14 residues. This CDR3 reads CASSKTAHRNEQFF. As DNA, the CDR3 is TGTGCCAGCAGCAAAACCGCCCATCGGAATGAGCAGTTCTTC.

V usage is TRBV18 and J usage is TRBJ2-2, with TRBD2 matching 11 bases. The CDR3 consists of 19 residues. The germline V gene has CDR1 KGHSH and CDR2 LQKENI. V gave up 2 bases and J gave up 5 bases; unmatched junction bases: 13. CDR3 DNA: TGTGCCAGCTCACCATCGTTAGCGGGAGGGAGTCGTTGGACCGGGGAGCTGTTTTTT. This gives the protein CASSPSLAGGSRWTGELFF.

The chain links TRBV7-9 to TRBJ1-1; possibly TRBD1 for D (5 bases). V lost 2 bases to trimming and J lost 3 bases, with 10 bases between them. The CDR3 loop spans 14 amino acids. CDR1 and CDR2 (germline): SEHNR, FQNEAQ (reference sequence). The CDR3 reads CASSLTQGDTEAFF. DNA for the CDR3: TGTGCCAGCAGCTTAACTCAGGGTGACACTGAAGCTTTCTTT.

The chain uses TRBV4-1 and TRBJ1-2; maybe TRBD1 (5 bases). Trimming left V 1 base short and J 4 bases short, with 13 bases between. There are 15 residues in the CDR3. Germline CDR1 MGHRA, CDR2 YSYEKL. Here the CDR3 DNA reads TGCGCCAGCAGCCAAGTACAAGGGGCGACCTATGGCTACACCTTC. This sequence encodes CASSQVQGATYGYTF.

V is TRBV11-3 and J is TRBJ2-5; maybe TRBD1 (5 bases). The ends were cut back, 6 bases at V and 4 bases at J, with 15 bases in the middle. Per the germline V gene, CDR1 is SGHNT and CDR2 is YENEEA. The CDR3 covers 14 residues. CDR3: CASRPRDSRETQYF. The CDR3 bases are TGTGCCAGCAGACCAAGAGACAGTCGAGAGACCCAGTACTTC. Full variable domain (remainder filled in from reference TRBV11-3 and TRBJ2-5): EAGVVQSPRYKIIEKKQPVAFWCNPISGHNTLYWYLQNLGQGPELLIRYENEEAVDDSQLPKDRFSAERLKGVDSTLKIQPAELGDSAVYLCASRPRDSRETQYFGPGTRLLVL.